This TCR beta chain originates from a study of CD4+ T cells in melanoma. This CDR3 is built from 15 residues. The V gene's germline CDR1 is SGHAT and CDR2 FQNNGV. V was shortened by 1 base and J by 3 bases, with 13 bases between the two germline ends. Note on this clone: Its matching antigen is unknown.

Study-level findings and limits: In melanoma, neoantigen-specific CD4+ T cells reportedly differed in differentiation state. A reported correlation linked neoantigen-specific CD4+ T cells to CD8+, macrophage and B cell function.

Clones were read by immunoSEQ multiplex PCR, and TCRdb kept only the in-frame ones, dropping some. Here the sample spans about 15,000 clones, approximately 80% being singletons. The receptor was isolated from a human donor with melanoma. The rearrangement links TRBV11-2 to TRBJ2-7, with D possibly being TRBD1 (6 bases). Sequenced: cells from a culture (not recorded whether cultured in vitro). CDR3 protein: CASSLGAGAHYEQYF. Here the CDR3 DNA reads TGTGCCAGCAGCTTAGGCGCAGGGGCGCACTACGAGCAGTACTTC.